Listed below are T cell receptor beta chains from one sample, sequenced in a study of T cells in Graves' hyperthyroidism and ophthalmopathy. TCRdb re-analysed the multiplex PCR reads in MiXCR, keeping a single row per CDR3 protein. The table includes around 700,000 distinct CDR3 sequences, around 20% detected once. The sample taken for sequencing was blood. The receptors stem from a woman aged 50 to 60 with Graves' hyperthyroidism that later progressed to Graves' ophthalmopathy. CDR3s include the opening cysteine and the closing phenylalanine or tryptophan. A D gene is named only where the DNA matches it firmly. A row's size may be missing; if present it is once, few, many or a size class.

many	TRBV9	TRBD1	TRBJ2-7	15	CASSFGTGYSYEQYF	TGTGCCAGCAGTTTTGGGACAGGGTATTCCTACGAGCAGTACTTC
few	TRBV9	NA	TRBJ2-6	18	CASSVRQSLDSGANVLTF	TGTGCCAGCAGCGTACGACAATCTTTGGACTCTGGGGCCAACGTCCTGACTTTC
many	TRBV3-1	NA	TRBJ1-5	15	CASSQGIDSDSSQHF	TGTGCCAGCAGCCAGGGGATTGACTCGGATAGTTCCCAGCATTTT
few	TRBV6-5	NA	TRBJ1-1	17	CASSSPLGQVINTEAFF	TGTGCCAGCAGTTCACCCCTGGGGCAGGTTATTAACACTGAAGCTTTCTTT
many	TRBV18	TRBD2	TRBJ2-3	17	CASSRPETSGGADTQYF	TGTGCCAGCTCAAGACCCGAGACTAGCGGGGGAGCAGATACGCAGTATTTT
many	TRBV30	TRBD1	TRBJ1-1	13	CAWSLGRGIEAFF	TGTGCCTGGAGTCTAGGCAGGGGGATTGAAGCTTTCTTT
NA	TRBV20-1	TRBD1	TRBJ1-2	13	CSARVTLTGVNTF	TGCAGTGCTAGAGTTACCCTGACAGGGGTTAACACCTTC
many	TRBV12-3/TRBV12-4	NA	TRBJ2-7	14	CASSLRETVYEQYF	TGTGCCAGCAGTTTGAGGGAAACGGTATATGAGCAGTACTTC
few	TRBV11-3	NA	TRBJ2-7	13	CASSLAATYEQYF	TGTGCCAGCAGCCTCGCGGCGACCTACGAGCAGTACTTC
few	TRBV27	NA	TRBJ1-1	17	CASSLTGAPLLGTEAFF	TGTGCCAGCAGTTTAACCGGGGCTCCTTTACTGGGCACTGAAGCTTTCTTT
NA	TRBV7-9	TRBD1	TRBJ2-7	15	CASSPKQGALDEQYF	TGTGCCAGCAGCCCCAAACAGGGGGCTTTAGACGAGCAGTACTTC
many	TRBV12-3/TRBV12-4	NA	TRBJ1-1	14	CASRPTGMNTEAFF	TGTGCCAGCAGGCCCACAGGGATGAACACTGAAGCTTTCTTT
NA	TRBV10-1	NA	TRBJ1-2	13	CASSEAPHYGYTF	TGCGCCAGCAGTGAGGCCCCACACTATGGCTACACCTTC
many	TRBV5-5	TRBD1	TRBJ2-1	14	CASSQPTGGNEQFF	TGTGCCAGCAGTCAGCCGACAGGGGGCAATGAGCAGTTCTTC
many	TRBV11-2	NA	TRBJ1-1	15	CASSLEGGQNPEAFF	TGTGCCAGCAGCTTAGAAGGGGGGCAGAATCCTGAAGCTTTCTTT